The source of this T cell receptor beta chain is a study of PD-L1 blockade in urothelial cancer. Study-level points and caveats: Better survival was forecast by a pretreatment blood TCR clonality below the median. At the 3-week point, tumor-associated blood clones expanded more in durable-benefit patients.

This CDR3 is 14 amino acids long. Looked up from germline, CDR1 is MNHNY and CDR2 is SVGAGI (reference sequence). The junction had 7 bases not matched to a gene; V was cut back by 7 bases and J by 1 base. On this clone itself: Its specificity is not known.

Each PCR had synthetic TCR analog templates added to it as a spike-in. Profiled with immunoSEQ multiplex PCR; TCRdb holds only in-frame clones, not every one. This sample has about 20,000 clones, with 85% to 90% found just once. The chain couples TRBV6-6 to TRBJ2-7, with 7 bases matching TRBD2. This material consisted of PBMCs, taken around atezolizumab (anti-PD-L1) treatment. This clonotype was sampled from a man aged 45-60 years with urothelial cancer. CDR3 sequence (DNA): TGTGCCAGCACGCCCCGGGGGGATTCCTACGAGCAGTACTTC. It is translated as CASTPRGDSYEQYF.